A single sample is the source of the 2 T cell receptor beta chains below, sequenced in a study of radiotherapy plus CTLA-4 blockade in lung cancer. Profiled with immunoSEQ multiplex PCR; TCRdb holds only in-frame clones, not every one. The sample lists roughly 110,000 clones, more than 65% occurring once. Source: peripheral blood, taken from a patient treated with radiotherapy plus ipilimumab. These receptors came from a human donor with non-small cell lung cancer that progressed on radiotherapy plus ipilimumab. Some clones in this sample may be carry-over from other donors' samples.

The chain links TRBV20-1 to TRBJ1-2; D might be TRBD1 (6 bases). Trimming cost V 3 bases and J 6 bases, with 8 bases left between them. This CDR3 is 11 amino acids long. Per the germline V gene, CDR1 is DFQATT and CDR2 is SNEGSKA (reference sequence). CDR3 sequence (DNA): TGCAGTGCTAGTAGACAGGATGGCTACACCTTC. This sequence encodes CSASRQDGYTF.

The rearrangement uses TRBV5-4 and TRBJ2-7; TRBD1 aligns across 8 bases. CDR3 length: 14 residues. V was pared by 0 bases and J by 5 bases, with 4 bases of the junction left unmatched. Germline V lookup: CDR1 SGHNT, CDR2 YYREEE (reference sequence). This chain's CDR3 is CASSLVTGAHEQYF. DNA for the CDR3: TGTGCCAGCAGCTTGGTGACAGGGGCCCACGAGCAGTACTTC.